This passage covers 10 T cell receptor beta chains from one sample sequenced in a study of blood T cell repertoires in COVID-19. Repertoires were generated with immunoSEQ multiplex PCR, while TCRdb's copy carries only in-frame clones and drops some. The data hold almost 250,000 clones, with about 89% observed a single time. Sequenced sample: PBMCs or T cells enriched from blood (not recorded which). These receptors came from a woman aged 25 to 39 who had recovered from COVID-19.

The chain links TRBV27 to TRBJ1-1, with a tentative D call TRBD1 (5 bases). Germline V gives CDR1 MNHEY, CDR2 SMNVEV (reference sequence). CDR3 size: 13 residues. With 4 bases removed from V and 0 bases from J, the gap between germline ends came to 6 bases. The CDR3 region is CASSSTVNTEAFF. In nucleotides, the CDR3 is TGTGCCAGCAGTTCGACAGTGAACACTGAAGCTTTCTTT.

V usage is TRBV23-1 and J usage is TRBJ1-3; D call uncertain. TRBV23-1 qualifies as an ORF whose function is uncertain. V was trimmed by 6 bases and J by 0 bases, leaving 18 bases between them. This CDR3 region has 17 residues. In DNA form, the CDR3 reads TGCGCCAGCAGGGGTGAGGGTAGAAATCTCTCTGGAAACACCATATATTTT. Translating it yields CASRGEGRNLSGNTIYF.

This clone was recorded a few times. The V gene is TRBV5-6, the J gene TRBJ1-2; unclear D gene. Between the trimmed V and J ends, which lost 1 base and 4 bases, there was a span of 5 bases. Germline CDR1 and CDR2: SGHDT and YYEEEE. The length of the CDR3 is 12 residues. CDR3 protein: CASSLPGYGYTF. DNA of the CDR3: TGTGCCAGCAGCTTGCCCGGCTATGGCTACACCTTC.

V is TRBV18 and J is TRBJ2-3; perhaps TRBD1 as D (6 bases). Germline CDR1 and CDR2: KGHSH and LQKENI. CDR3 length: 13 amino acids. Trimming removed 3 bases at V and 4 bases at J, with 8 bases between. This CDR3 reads CASSPGAADTQYF. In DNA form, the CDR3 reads TGTGCCAGCTCACCGGGGGCTGCAGATACGCAGTATTTT.

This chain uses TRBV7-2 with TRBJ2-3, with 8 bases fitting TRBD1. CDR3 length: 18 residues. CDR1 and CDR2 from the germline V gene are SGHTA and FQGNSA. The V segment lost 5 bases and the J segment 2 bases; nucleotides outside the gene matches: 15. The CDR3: CASSASKLRGPVTDTQYF. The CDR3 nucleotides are TGTGCCAGCAGCGCCTCAAAACTCAGGGGGCCGGTCACAGATACGCAGTATTTT.

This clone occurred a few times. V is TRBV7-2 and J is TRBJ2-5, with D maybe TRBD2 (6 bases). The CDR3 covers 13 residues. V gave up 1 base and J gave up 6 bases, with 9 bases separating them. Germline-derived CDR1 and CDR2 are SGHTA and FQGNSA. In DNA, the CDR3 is TGTGCCAGCAGCTTAGGCGGGACGCAGACCCAGTACTTC. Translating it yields CASSLGGTQTQYF.

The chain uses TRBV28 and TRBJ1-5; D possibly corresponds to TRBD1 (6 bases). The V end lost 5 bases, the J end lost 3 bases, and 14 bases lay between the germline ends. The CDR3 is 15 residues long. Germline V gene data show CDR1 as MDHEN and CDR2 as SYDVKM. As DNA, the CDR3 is TGTGCCAGCAGTCGTAGCAGGGGTTTCAATCAGCCCCAGCATTTT. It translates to CASSRSRGFNQPQHF.

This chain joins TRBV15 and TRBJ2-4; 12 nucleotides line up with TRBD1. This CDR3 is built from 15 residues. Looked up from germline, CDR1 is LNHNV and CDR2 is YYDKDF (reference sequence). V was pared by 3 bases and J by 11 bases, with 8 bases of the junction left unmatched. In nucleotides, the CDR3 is TGTGCCACCAGCAGGGGACAGGGGGCGGTCATTGTTCAGTACTTC. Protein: CATSRGQGAVIVQYF.

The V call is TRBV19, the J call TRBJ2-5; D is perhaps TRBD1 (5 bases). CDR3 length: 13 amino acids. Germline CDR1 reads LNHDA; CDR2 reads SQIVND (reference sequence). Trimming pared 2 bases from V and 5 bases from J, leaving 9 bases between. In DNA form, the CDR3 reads TGTGCCAGTAGTATAACAGGTTCGGAGACCCAGTACTTC. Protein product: CASSITGSETQYF.

In nucleotides, the CDR3 is TGCGCCAGCAGCCAAGATCAAGGGGATAGCGGAGCCTTTTACGAGCAGTACTTC. Its protein product is CASSQDQGDSGAFYEQYF. The V call is TRBV4-1, the J call TRBJ2-7, with a tentative D call TRBD2 (6 bases). The V gene lost 0 bases and the J gene lost 4 bases, with 22 bases spanning the gap. The CDR3 covers 18 residues. The germline CDR1 and CDR2 sequences are MGHRA and YSYEKL.